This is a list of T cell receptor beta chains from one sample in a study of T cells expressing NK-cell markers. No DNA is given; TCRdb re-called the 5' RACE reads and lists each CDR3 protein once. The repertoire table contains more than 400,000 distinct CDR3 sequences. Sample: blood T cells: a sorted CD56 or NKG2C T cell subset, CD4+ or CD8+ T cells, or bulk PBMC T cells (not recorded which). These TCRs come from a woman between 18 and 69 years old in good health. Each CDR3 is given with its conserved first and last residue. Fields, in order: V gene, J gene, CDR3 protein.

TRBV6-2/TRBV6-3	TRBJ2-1	CASSYSSADEQFF
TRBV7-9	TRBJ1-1	CASSSRTEAFF
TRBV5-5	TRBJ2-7	CASSLSQSQGPYEQYF
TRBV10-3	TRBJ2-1	CATGLKDNEQFF
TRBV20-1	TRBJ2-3	CSVEGALRTDTQYF
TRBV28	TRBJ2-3	CASSLSDKSTDTQYF
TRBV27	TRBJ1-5	CASTSGNQPQHF
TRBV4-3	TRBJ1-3	CASSLAISGNTIYF
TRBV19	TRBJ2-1	CASGPRGSYNEQFF
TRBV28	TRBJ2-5	CASSPRVHATQYF
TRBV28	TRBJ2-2	CASTGGAPNTGELFF
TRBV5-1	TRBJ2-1	CASSSPGLGGGEQFF
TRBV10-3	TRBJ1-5	CAISESGPGNQPQHF
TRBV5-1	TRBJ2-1	CASIPGTSGYNEQFF
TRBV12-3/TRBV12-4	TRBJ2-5	CASNHRGLYQETQYF
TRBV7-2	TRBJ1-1	CASSLAEFRTREPNTEAFF
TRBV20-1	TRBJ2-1	CSASRDRGVEQFF
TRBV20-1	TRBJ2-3	CSASSTSGSTDTQYF
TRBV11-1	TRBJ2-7	CASSLAFRAYEQYF
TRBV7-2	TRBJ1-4	CASSPGHIIREKLFF
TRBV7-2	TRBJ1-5	CASSSQTGDYQPQHF
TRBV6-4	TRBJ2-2	CASSASDTVELFF
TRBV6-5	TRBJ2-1	CASSSVRTWDEQFF
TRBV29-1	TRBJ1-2	CSSQQGSYGYTF
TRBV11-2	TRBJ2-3	CASSLQGRRTDTQYF
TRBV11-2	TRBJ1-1	CASSFNRVMEAFF
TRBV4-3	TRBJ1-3	CASSQAPLSGNTIYF
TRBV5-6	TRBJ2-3	CASSVPQLALDTQYF
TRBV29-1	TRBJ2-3	CSVAKAGSTDTQYF
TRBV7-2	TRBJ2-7	CASSTSGNHEQYF
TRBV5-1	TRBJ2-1	CASSFGTGAHEQFF
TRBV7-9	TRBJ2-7	CASSSDLDYEQYF
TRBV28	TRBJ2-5	CASTALAGVETQYF
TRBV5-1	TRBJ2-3	CASGQRSGYTDTQYF
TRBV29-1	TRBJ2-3	CSVAGQGTDTQYF
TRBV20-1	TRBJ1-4	CSARGTNEKLFF
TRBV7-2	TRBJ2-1	CASSYGSGTYNEQFF
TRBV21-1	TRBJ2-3	CASSETEGGTDTQYF
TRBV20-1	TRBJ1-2	CSARTEQGHDYGYTF
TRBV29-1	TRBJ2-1	CSVNSGAYNEQFF
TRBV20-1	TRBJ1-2	CSAIDGQGRNLGYTF
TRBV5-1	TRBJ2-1	CASSFPEGESNEQFF
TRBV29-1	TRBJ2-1	CSVEGGPPRVNEQFF
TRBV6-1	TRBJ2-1	CASRAASGGNEQFF
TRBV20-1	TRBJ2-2	CSARDQGKTGELFF
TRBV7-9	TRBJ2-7	CASSPGPVSYEQYF
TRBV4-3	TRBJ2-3	CASSQDRWGGIRNTQYF
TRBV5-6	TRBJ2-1	CASSEAGNSYNEQFF
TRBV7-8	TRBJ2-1	CASSLRRETGDPQFF
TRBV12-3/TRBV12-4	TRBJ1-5	CASSPHPGQPQHF
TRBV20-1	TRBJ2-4	CSVPHGGLAKNIQYF
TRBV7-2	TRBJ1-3	CASSFHRLEAIYF
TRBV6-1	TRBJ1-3	CASRQGFGNTIYF
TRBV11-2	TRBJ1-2	CASAEPNYGYTF
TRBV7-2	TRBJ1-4	CASSRDRGQGKKLFF
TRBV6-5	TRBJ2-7	CASSSLDRSYEQYF
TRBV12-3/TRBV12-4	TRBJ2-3	CASRPQRTSSDTQYF